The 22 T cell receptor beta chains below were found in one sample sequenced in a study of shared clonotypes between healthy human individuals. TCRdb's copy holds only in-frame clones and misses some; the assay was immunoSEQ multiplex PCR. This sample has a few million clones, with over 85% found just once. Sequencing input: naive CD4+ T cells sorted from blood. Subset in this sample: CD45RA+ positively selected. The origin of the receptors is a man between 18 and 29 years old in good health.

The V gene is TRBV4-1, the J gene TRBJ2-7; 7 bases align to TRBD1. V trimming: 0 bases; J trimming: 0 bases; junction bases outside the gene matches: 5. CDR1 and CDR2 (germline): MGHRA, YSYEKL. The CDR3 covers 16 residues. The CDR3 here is CASSQEKAGGSYEQYF. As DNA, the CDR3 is TGCGCCAGCAGCCAAGAAAAGGCAGGGGGCTCCTACGAGCAGTACTTC.

CDR3: CASSTTRQAAYEQYF. The CDR3 DNA reads as TGTGCCAGTAGTACAACTCGGCAGGCCGCCTACGAGCAGTACTTC. The rearrangement uses TRBV19 and TRBJ2-7; D unclear. CDR3 length equals 15 residues. Germline V lookup: CDR1 LNHDA, CDR2 SQIVND (reference sequence). Trimming pared 4 bases from V and 2 bases from J, leaving 15 bases between.

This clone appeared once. The CDR3 DNA is TGTGCCAGCAGCAGGGGAGCATCTAACAATGAGCAGTTCTTC. Its protein is CASSRGASNNEQFF. The gene calls are TRBV11-2 and TRBJ2-1; D is perhaps TRBD1 or TRBD2 (5 bases each). Trimming stripped 5 bases from V and 5 bases from J, with 13 bases between. Germline V gene sequence: CDR1 SGHAT, CDR2 FQNNGV. This CDR3 is built from 14 residues.

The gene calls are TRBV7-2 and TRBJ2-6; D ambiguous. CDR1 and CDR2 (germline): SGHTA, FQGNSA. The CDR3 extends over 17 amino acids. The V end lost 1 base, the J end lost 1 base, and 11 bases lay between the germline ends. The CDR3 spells CASSLGVTLSGANVLTF. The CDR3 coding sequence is TGTGCCAGCAGCTTAGGAGTCACCTTATCTGGGGCCAACGTCCTGACTTTC.

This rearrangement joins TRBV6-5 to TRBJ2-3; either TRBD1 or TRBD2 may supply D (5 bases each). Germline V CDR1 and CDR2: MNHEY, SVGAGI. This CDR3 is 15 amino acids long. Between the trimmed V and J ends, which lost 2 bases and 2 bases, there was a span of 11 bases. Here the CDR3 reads CASSYGGTHTDTQYF. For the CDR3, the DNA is TGTGCCAGCAGTTACGGGGGAACCCACACAGATACGCAGTATTTT.

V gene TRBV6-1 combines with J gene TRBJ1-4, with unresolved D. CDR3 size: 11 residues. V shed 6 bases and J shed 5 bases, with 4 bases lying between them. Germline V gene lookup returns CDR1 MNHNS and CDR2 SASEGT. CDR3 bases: TGTGCCAGCAGCAGGAATGAAAAACTGTTTTTT. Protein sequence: CASSRNEKLFF.

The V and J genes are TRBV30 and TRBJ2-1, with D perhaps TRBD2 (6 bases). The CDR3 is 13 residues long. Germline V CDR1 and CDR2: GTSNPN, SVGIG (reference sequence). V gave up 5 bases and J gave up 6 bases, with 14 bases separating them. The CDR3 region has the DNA TGTGCCTGGTCGGACGGAGGGCGCAATGAGCAGTTCTTC. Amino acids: CAWSDGGRNEQFF.

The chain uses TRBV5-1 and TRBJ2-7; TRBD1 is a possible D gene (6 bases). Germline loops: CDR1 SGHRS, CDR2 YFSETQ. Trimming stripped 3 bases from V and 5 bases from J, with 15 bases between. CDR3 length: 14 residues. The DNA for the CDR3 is TGCGCCAGCAGCTCGGATAACAGGGACCACGAGCAGTACTTC. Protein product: CASSSDNRDHEQYF.

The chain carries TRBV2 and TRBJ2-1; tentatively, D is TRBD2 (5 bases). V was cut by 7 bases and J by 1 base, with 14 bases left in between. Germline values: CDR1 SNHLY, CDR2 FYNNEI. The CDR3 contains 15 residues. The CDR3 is CASNLEGNSYNEQFF. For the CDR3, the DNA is TGTGCCAGCAACCTCGAGGGAAATTCCTACAATGAGCAGTTCTTC.

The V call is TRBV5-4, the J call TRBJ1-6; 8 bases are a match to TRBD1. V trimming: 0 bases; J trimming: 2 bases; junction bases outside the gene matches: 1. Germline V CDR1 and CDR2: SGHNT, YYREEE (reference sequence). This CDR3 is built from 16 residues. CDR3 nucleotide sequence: TGTGCCAGCAGCTTGGAGGGACAGGCCTATAATTCACCCCTCCACTTT. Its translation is CASSLEGQAYNSPLHF. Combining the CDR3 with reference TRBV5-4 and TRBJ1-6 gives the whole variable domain ETGVTQSPTHLIKTRGQQVTLRCSSQSGHNTVSWYQQALGQGPQFIFQYYREEENGRGNFPPRFSGLQFPNYSSELNVNALELDDSALYLCASSLEGQAYNSPLHFGNGTRLTVT.

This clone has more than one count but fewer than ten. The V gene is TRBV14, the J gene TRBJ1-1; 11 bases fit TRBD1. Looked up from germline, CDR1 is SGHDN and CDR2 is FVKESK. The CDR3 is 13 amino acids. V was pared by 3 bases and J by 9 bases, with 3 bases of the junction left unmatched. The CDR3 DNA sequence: TGTGCCAGCAGCCATTGGGACAGGGGGAAAGCTTTCTTT. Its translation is CASSHWDRGKAFF.

CDR3 DNA: TGTGCCAGCACCCGGGGGGTGAGCAATCAGCCCCAGCATTTT. Translating it yields CASTRGVSNQPQHF. The rearrangement links TRBV6-1 to TRBJ1-5; TRBD1 might be the D (5 bases). CDR1 is MNHNS and CDR2 is SASEGT in the germline V gene. The ends were cut back, 7 bases at V and 1 base at J, with 11 bases in the middle. This CDR3 is 14 amino acids long.

The CDR3: CASSLSGGRTYEQYF. Written as DNA, the CDR3 is TGTGCCAGCAGCCTTTCTGGAGGGAGAACTTACGAGCAGTACTTC. This chain links TRBV5-4 with TRBJ2-7; a weak D match, TRBD2 (6 bases). This CDR3 region has 15 residues. Per the germline V gene, CDR1 is SGHNT and CDR2 is YYREEE (reference sequence). V lost 4 bases to trimming and J lost 4 bases, with 18 bases between them.

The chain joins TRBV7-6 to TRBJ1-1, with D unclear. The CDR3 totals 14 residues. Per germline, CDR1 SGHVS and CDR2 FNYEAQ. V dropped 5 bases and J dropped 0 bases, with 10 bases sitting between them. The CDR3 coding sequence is TGTGCCAGCAGCCCCGAACCGATGAACACTGAAGCTTTCTTT. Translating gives CASSPEPMNTEAFF.

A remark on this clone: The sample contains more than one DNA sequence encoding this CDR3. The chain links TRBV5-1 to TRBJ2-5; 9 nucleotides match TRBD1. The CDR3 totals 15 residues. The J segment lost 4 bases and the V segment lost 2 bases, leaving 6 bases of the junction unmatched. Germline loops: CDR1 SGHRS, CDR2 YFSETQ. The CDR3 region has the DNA TGCGCCAGCAGCTTAGGGGGACAGGGCCGAGAGACCCAGTACTTC. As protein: CASSLGGQGRETQYF.

The CDR3 bases are TGTGCCAGCGTGGGACAGGGGTTCCACGAGCAGTACTTC. Translated, it gives CASVGQGFHEQYF. The gene calls are TRBV6-1 and TRBJ2-7, with TRBD1 matching over 10 bases. The V gene's germline CDR1 is MNHNS and CDR2 SASEGT. The CDR3 has 13 residues. V dropped 8 bases and J dropped 5; count of bases not matched to a gene: 6.

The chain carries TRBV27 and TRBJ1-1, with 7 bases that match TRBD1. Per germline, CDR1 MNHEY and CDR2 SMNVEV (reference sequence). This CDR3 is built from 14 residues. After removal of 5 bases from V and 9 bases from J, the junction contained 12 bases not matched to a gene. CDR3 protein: CASSLPGQAGQAFF. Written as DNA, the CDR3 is TGTGCCAGCAGTCTGCCAGGACAGGCTGGCCAAGCTTTCTTT.

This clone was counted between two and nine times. CDR3 residues: CSVDGVVEAFF. CDR3 coding DNA: TGCAGCGTTGATGGGGTCGTTGAAGCTTTCTTT. The chain recombines TRBV29-1 with TRBJ1-1; D uncertain. The V and J ends lost 3 bases and 7 bases respectively, with 9 bases between them. The germline gives CDR1 SQVTM, CDR2 ANQGSEA. CDR3 length: 11 residues.

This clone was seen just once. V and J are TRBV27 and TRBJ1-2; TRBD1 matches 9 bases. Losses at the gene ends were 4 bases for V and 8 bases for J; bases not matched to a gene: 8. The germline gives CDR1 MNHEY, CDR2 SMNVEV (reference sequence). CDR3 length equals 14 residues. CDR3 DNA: TGTGCCAGCAGTTGGAGGACAGGGGAGGAGGGCTACACCTTC. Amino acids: CASSWRTGEEGYTF.

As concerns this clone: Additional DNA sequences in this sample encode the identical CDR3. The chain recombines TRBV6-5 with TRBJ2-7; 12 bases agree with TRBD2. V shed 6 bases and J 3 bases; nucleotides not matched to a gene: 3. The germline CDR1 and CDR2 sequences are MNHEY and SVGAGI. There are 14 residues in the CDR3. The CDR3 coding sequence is TGTGCCAGCAGCAGGGGACTAGCGGGCTACGAGCAGTACTTC. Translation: CASSRGLAGYEQYF.

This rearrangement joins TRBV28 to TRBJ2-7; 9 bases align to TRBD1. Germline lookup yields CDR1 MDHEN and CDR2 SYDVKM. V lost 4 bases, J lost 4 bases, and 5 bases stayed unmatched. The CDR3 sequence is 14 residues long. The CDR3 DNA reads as TGTGCCAGCAGTTCACAGGGGGCGAGGTACGAGCAGTACTTC. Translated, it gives CASSSQGARYEQYF.

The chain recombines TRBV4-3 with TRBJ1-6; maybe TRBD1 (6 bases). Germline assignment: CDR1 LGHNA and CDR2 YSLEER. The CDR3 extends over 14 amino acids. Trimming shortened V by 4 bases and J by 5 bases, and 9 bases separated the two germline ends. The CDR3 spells CASSRTGHNSPLHF. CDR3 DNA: TGCGCCAGCAGCCGAACAGGGCATAATTCACCCCTCCACTTT.